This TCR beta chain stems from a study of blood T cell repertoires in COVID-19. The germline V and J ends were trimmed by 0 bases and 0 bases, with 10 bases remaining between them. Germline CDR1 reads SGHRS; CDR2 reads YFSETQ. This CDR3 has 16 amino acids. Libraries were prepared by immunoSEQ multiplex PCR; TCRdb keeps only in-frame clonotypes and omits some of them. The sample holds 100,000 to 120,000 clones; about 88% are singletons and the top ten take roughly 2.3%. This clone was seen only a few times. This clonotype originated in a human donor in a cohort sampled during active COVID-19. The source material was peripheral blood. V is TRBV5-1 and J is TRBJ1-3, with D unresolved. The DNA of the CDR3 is TGCGCCAGCAGCTTGGGGTCCGCTATCTCTGGAAACACCATATATTTT. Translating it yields CASSLGSAISGNTIYF. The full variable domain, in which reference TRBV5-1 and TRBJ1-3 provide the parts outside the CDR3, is KAGVTQTPRYLIKTRGQQVTLSCSPISGHRSVSWYQQTPGQGLQFLFEYFSETQRNKGNFPGRFSGRQFSNSRSEMNVSTLELGDSALYLCASSLGSAISGNTIYFGEGSWLTVV.